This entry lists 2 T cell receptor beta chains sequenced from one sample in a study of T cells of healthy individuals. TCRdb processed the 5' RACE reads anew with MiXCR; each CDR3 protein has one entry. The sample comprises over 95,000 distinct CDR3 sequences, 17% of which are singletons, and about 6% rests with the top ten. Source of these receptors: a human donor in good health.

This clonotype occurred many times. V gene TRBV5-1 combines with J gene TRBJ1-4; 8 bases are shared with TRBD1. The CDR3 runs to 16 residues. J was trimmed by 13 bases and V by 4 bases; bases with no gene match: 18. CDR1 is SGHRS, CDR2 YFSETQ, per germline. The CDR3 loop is CASSLYSGTGATILFF. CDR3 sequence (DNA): TGCGCCAGCAGCCTATATTCCGGGACAGGTGCGACGATACTGTTTTTT.

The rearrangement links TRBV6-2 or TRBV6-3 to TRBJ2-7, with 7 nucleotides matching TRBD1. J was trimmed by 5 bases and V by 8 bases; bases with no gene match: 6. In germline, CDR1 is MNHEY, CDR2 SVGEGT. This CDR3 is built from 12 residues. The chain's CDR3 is CASSTGWNEQYF. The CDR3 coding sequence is TGTGCCAGCTCGACAGGGTGGAACGAGCAGTACTTC.